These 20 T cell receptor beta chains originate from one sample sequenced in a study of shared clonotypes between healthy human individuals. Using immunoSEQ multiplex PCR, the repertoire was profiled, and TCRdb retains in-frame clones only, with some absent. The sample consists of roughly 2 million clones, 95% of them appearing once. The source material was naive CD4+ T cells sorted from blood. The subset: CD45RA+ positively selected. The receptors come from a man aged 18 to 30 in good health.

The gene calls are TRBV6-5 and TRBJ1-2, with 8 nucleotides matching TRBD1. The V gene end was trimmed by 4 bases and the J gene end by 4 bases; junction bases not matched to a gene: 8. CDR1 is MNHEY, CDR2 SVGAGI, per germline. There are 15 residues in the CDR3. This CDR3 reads CASSSTGEGLYGYTF. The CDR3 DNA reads TGTGCCAGCAGTTCGACAGGGGAGGGCCTCTATGGCTACACCTTC.

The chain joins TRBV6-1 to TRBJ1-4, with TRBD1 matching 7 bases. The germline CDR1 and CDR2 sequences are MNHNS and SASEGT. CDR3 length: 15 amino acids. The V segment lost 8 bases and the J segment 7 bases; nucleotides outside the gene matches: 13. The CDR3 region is CASDANRGFGEKLFF. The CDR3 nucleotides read TGTGCCAGCGACGCTAACAGGGGCTTTGGTGAAAAACTGTTTTTT.

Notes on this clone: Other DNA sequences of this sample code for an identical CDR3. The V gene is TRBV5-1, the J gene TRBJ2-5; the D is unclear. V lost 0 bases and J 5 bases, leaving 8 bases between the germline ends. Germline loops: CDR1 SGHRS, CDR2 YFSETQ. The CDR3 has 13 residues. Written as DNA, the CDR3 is TGCGCCAGCAGCTTGGCTTTGGAGGAGACCCAGTACTTC. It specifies CASSLALEETQYF.

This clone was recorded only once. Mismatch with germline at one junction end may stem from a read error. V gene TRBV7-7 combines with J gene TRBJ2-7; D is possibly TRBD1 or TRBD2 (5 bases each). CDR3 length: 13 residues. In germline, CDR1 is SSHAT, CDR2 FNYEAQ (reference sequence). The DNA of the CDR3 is TGTGCTAGCAGCTTTGGGGGAAACTACGAGCAGTACTTC. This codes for CASSFGGNYEQYF.

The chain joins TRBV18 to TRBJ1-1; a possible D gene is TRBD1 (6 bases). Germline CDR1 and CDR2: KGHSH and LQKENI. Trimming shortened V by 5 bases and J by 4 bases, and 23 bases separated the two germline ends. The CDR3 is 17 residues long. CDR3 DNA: TGTGCCAGCTCAACCTCCCGTATCCAGGGGACGGGCACTGAAGCTTTCTTT. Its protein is CASSTSRIQGTGTEAFF.

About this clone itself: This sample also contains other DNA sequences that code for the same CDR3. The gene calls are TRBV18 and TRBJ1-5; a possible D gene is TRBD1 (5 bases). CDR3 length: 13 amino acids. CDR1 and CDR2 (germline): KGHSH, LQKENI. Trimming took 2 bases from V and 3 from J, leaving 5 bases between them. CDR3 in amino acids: CASSPGANQPQHF. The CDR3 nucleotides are TGTGCCAGCTCACCAGGGGCCAATCAGCCCCAGCATTTT.

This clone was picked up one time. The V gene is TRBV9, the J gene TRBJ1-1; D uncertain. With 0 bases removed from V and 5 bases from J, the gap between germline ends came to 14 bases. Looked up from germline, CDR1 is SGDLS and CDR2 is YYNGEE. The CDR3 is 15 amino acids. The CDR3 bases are TGTGCCAGCAGCGTAGATCCGGGCATCTTAACTGAAGCTTTCTTT. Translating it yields CASSVDPGILTEAFF.

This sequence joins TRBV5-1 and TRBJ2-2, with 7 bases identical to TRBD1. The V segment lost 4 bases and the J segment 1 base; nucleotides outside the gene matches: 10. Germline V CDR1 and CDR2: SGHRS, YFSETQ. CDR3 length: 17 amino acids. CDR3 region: CASSPTGTEKNTGELFF. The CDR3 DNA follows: TGCGCCAGCAGCCCCACCGGGACAGAAAAGAACACCGGGGAGCTGTTTTTT.

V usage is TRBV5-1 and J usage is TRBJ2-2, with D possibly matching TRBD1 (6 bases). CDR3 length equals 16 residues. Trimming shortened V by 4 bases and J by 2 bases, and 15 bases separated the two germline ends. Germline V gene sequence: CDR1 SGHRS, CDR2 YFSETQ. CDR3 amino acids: CASSVNRAVNTGELFF. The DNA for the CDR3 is TGCGCCAGCAGCGTCAACAGGGCTGTCAACACCGGGGAGCTGTTTTTT.

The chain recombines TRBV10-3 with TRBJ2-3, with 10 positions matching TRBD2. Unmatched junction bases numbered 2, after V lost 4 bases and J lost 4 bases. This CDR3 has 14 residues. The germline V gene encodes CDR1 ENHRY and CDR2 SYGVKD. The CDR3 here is CAISGSGRADTQYF. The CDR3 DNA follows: TGTGCCATCAGTGGAAGCGGGAGGGCAGATACGCAGTATTTT.

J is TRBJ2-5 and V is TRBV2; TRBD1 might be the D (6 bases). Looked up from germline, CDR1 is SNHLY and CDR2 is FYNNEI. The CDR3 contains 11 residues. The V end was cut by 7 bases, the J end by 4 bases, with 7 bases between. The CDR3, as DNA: TGTGCCAGCAAACAGGGAGAGACCCAGTACTTC. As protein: CASKQGETQYF.

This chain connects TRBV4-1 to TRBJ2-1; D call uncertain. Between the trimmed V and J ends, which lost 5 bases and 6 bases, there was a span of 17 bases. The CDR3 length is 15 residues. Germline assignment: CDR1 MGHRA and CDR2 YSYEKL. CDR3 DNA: TGCGCCAGCAGCGGGAAAGGCCTGGGGTCCAATGAGCAGTTCTTC. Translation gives CASSGKGLGSNEQFF.

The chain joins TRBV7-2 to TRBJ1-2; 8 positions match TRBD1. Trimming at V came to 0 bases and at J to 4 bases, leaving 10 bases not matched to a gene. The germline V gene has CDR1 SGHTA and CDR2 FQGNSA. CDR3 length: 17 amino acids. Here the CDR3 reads CASSLAPGQGSGYGYTF. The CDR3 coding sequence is TGTGCCAGCAGCTTAGCGCCCGGACAGGGTAGCGGCTATGGCTACACCTTC.

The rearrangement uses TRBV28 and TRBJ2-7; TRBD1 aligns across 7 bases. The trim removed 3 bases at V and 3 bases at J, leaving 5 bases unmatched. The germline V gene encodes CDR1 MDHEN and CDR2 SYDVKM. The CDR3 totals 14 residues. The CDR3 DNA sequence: TGTGCCAGCAGTTTGCACCGGGACAGCTACGAGCAGTACTTC. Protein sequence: CASSLHRDSYEQYF.

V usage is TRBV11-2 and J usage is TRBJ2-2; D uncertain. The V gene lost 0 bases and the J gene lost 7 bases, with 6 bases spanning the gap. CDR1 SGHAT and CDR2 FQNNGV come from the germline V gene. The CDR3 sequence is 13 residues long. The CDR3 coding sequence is TGTGCCAGCAGCTTAGATCAGGTCGGGGAGCTGTTTTTT. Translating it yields CASSLDQVGELFF.

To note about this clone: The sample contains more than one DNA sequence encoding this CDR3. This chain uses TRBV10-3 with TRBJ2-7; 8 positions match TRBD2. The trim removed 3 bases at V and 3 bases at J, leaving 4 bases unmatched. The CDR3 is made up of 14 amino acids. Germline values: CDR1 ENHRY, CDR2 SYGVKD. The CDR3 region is CAISESGTSYEQYF. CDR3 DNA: TGTGCCATCAGTGAATCCGGGACTAGCTACGAGCAGTACTTC.

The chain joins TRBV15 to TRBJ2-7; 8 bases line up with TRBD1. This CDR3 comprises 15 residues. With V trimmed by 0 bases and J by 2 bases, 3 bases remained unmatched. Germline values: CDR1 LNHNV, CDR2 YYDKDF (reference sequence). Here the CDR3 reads CATSREQGEPYEQYF. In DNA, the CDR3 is TGTGCCACCAGCAGAGAACAGGGGGAACCCTACGAGCAGTACTTC. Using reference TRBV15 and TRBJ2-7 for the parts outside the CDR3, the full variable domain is DAMVIQNPRYQVTQFGKPVTLSCSQTLNHNVMYWYQQKSSQAPKLLFHYYDKDFNNEADTPDNFQSRRPNTSFCFLDIRSPGLGDTAMYLCATSREQGEPYEQYFGPGTRLTVT.

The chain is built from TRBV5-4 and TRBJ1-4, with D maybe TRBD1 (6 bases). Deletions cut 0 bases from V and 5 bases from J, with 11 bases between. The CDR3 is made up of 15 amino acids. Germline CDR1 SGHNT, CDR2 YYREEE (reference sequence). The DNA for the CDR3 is TGTGCCAGCAGCTTGGGAGACAGGAGAAATGAAAAACTGTTTTTT. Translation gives CASSLGDRRNEKLFF.

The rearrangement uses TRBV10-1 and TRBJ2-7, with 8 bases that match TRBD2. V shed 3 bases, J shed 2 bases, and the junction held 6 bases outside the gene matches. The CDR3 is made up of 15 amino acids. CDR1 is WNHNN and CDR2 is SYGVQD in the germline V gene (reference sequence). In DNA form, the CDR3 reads TGCGCCAGCAGTGACTCGGGACTAGGGGCCTACGAGCAGTACTTC. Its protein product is CASSDSGLGAYEQYF.

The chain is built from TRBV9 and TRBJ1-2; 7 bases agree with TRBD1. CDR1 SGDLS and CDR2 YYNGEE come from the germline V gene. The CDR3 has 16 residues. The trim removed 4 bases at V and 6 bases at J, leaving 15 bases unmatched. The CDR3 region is CASSPLPGQGVDGYTF. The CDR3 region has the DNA TGTGCCAGCAGCCCCCTCCCCGGGCAGGGGGTAGATGGCTACACCTTC. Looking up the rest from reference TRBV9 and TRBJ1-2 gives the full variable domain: DSGVTQTPKHLITATGQRVTLRCSPRSGDLSVYWYQQSLDQGLQFLIQYYNGEERAKGNILERFSAQQFPDLHSELNLSSLELGDSALYFCASSPLPGQGVDGYTFGSGTRLTVV.